This passage covers 8 T cell receptor beta chains from one sample sequenced in a study of read filtering for tumor transcriptome and immune sequencing. This library used approximately 0.4 ug RNA and molecular barcoded adaptors spanning alpha/delta and beta/gamma chains. Using its own MiXCR run on the reads, TCRdb lists one record per CDR3 protein. The table lists about 130,000 distinct CDR3 sequences, about 12% of them singletons. Sample: a population of CD138-negative cells sorted from bone marrow. These receptors were obtained from a donor at least 40 years old with multiple myeloma.

This clonotype came up many times. This chain uses TRBV15 with TRBJ2-2, with 10 bases matching TRBD2. Germline CDR1 is LNHNV and CDR2 is YYDKDF (reference sequence). V shed 1 base and J 1 base; nucleotides not matched to a gene: 0. The CDR3 runs to 16 residues. CDR3 region: CATSRGLAGNTGELFF. In DNA, the CDR3 is TGTGCCACCAGCAGAGGACTAGCGGGGAACACCGGGGAGCTGTTTTTT. The full variable domain, with the rest looked up from reference TRBV15 and TRBJ2-2, is DAMVIQNPRYQVTQFGKPVTLSCSQTLNHNVMYWYQQKSSQAPKLLFHYYDKDFNNEADTPDNFQSRRPNTSFCFLDIRSPGLGDTAMYLCATSRGLAGNTGELFFGEGSRLTVL.

Of note for this clonotype: This may arise from a read error, as a much more abundant clone is one base away. CDR3 DNA sequence: TGTGCCAGCAGTTACTCAATCTATGGGAGCACTGAAGCTTTCTTT. It encodes CASSYSIYGSTEAFF. The rearrangement links TRBV6-2 or TRBV6-3 to TRBJ1-1; unclear D gene. In germline, CDR1 is MNHEY, CDR2 SVGEGT. The CDR3 has 15 amino acids. Deletions cut 0 bases from V and 4 bases from J, with 12 bases between.

In its sample, this clonotype was seen a few times. The genes are TRBV2 and TRBJ1-5; D unresolved. Germline values: CDR1 SNHLY, CDR2 FYNNEI. CDR3 length: 14 amino acids. Trimming took off 6 bases at V and 0 bases at J, with 9 bases between the two ends. The CDR3 here is CASRDGNSNQPQHF. CDR3 DNA sequence: TGTGCCAGCAGGGACGGCAATAGCAATCAGCCCCAGCATTTT.

There are many counts of this clonotype. The J gene is TRBJ2-7, the V gene TRBV20-1; unclear D gene. Looked up from germline, CDR1 is DFQATT and CDR2 is SNEGSKA (reference sequence). The germline V and J ends were trimmed by 3 bases and 5 bases, with 11 bases remaining between them. CDR3 length equals 12 residues. CDR3 DNA sequence: TGCAGTGCTAGCGGCGTCTCTCACGAGCAGTACTTC. Translation gives CSASGVSHEQYF.

This clonotype showed up many times. The CDR3 loop reads CSVESSGRARGNEQFF. The CDR3 DNA sequence: TGCAGCGTTGAATCTAGCGGGAGAGCCCGTGGCAATGAGCAGTTCTTC. This chain links TRBV29-1 with TRBJ2-1, with 10 bases lining up with TRBD2. Germline V gene data show CDR1 as SQVTM and CDR2 as ANQGSEA. This CDR3 region has 16 residues. V gave up 2 bases and J gave up 6 bases; unmatched junction bases: 10.

The sample holds many counts of this clonotype. CDR3 DNA: TGTGCCAGCAGCAGAGGGGTGACTAGCGGGAGTAATGAGCAGTTCTTC. Its protein is CASSRGVTSGSNEQFF. This chain links TRBV9 with TRBJ2-1, with 12 nucleotides matching TRBD2. V was pared by 4 bases and J by 7 bases, with 9 bases of the junction left unmatched. Germline values: CDR1 SGDLS, CDR2 YYNGEE. This CDR3 spans 16 amino acids.

This clonotype was picked up many times. This chain links TRBV7-2 with TRBJ1-5, with 8 bases aligning to TRBD1. The CDR3 covers 16 residues. Germline CDR1 is SGHTA and CDR2 is FQGNSA. V was pared by 5 bases and J by 0 bases, with 6 bases of the junction left unmatched. As DNA, the CDR3 is TGTGCCAGCAGCGCGCAGGGGGCGAATAGCAATCAGCCCCAGCATTTT. This sequence encodes CASSAQGANSNQPQHF.

The rearrangement uses TRBV4-2 and TRBJ2-3; 10 nucleotides align to TRBD2. From germline, CDR1 is LGHNA and CDR2 YNFKEQ. The trim removed 0 bases at V and 1 base at J, leaving 7 bases unmatched. The CDR3 is 18 amino acids. The CDR3 region has the DNA TGTGCCAGCAGCCAAGAGATTGGGCTAGCGGGAGGCACAGATACGCAGTATTTT. Its translation is CASSQEIGLAGGTDTQYF.